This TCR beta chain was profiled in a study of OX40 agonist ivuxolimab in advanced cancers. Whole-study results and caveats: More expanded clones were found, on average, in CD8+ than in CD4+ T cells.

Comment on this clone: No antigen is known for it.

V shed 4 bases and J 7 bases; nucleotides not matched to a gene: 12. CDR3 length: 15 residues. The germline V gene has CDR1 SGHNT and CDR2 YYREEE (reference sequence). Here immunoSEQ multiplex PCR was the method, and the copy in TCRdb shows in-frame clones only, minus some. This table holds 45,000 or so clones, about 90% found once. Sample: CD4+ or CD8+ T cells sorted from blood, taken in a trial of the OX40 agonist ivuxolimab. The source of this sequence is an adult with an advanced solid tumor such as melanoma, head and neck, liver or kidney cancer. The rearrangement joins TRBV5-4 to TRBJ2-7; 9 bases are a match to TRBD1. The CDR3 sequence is CASSHTDRGPGEQYF. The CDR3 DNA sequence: TGTGCCAGCAGCCACACGGACAGGGGCCCTGGGGAGCAGTACTTC.